Sequencing of this T cell receptor (beta chain) was carried out in a study of cytomegalovirus exposure and HLA in healthy donors. Donors showed nominal health when sampled, although they likely had unrecorded immune exposures. The CDR3 covers 16 residues. The V segment lost 4 bases and the J segment 4 bases; nucleotides outside the gene matches: 7. Germline V gene data show CDR1 as SGHTA and CDR2 as FQGNSA. Remarks on this clone: The antigen is undetermined.

Study conclusions and caveats: Earlier analysis yielded a pattern in which most TCR beta V segments were productive about 90% or about 30% of the time.

13 Jbeta primers and 60 Vbeta primers were used for the PCR. In the original workflow: Tens of millions of unique TCR beta chains, around 11 million of them shared, were counted by a later analysis. Libraries were prepared by immunoSEQ multiplex PCR; TCRdb keeps only in-frame clonotypes and omits some of them. That table furnishes V, J and clone size, whereas the DNA furnished D and trimming. This sample has around 94,000 clones, with 70% to 90% found just once. Sequencing was done on a sample of PBMCs. This clonotype originated in a man aged 35 to 55 in good health and CMV-seronegative. The chain links TRBV7-2 to TRBJ2-2; 9 nucleotides agree with TRBD2. Here the CDR3 reads CASSSRGGAGTGELFF. The CDR3 DNA reads TGTGCCAGCAGCTCCCGCGGGGGGGCGGGCACCGGGGAGCTGTTTTTT.